This TCR beta chain was captured in a study of T-cell reconstitution after alpha-beta-depleted transplantation in children. This clonotype was observed many times. As yet, its antigen is unknown. Molecular barcoding with unique molecular identifiers was used for the TCRbeta library. TCRdb redid the calling of the PCR reads with MiXCR, one entry per CDR3 protein. The sample lists approximately 16,000 distinct CDR3 sequences, about 5% occurring once. Study conclusions and caveats: There were reportedly several hundred expanded graft clones from which alpha-beta T cells came about two months after transplant. T-cell counts and diversity at one year following transplant were attributed mainly to newly produced T cells.

The germline V gene has CDR1 KGHDR and CDR2 SFDVKD. V shed 3 bases and J shed 2 bases, with 14 bases lying between them. The CDR3 runs 16 residues. Sequences were derived from PBMCs, sampled before TCRalphabeta/CD19-depleted stem cell transplant. The J gene is TRBJ2-3, the V gene TRBV24-1; TRBD2 is a possible D gene (5 bases). The source of this sequence is a boy between 10 and 17 years old with acute lymphoblastic leukemia, due to receive a stem cell transplant. CDR3 sequence (DNA): TGTGCCACCAGTGATCCTAGCAGAGCAAACACAGATACGCAGTATTTT. It codes for CATSDPSRANTDTQYF.